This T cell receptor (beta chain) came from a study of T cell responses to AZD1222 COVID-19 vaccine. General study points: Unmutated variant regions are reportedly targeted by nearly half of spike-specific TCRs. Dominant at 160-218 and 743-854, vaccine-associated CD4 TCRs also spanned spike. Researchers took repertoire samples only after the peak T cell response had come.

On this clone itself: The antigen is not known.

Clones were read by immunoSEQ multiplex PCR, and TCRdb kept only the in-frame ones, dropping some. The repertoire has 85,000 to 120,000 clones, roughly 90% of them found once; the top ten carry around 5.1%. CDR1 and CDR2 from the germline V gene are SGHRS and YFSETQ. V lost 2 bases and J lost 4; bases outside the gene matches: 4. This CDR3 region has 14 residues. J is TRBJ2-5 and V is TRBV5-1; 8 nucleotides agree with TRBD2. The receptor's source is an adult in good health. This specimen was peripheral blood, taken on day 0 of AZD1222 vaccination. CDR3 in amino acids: CASSFVLAGETQYF. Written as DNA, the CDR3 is TGCGCCAGCAGCTTCGTGCTAGCGGGAGAGACCCAGTACTTC.